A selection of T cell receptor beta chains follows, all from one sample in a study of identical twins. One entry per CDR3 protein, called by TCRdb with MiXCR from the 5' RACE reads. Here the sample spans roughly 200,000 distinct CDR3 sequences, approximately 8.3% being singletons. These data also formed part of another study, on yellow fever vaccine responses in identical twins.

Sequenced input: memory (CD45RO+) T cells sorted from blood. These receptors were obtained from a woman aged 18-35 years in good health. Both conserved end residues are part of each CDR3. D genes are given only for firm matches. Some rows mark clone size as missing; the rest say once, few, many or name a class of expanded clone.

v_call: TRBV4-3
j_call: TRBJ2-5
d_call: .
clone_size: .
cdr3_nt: TGCGCCAGCAGCCATTCCCTAGCGAACCAAGAGACCCAGTACTTC
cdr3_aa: CASSHSLANQETQYF

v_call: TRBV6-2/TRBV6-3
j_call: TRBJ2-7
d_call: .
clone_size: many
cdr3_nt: TGTGCCAGCGACCTAGGGAGTGGCTACGAGCAGTACTTC
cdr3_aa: CASDLGSGYEQYF

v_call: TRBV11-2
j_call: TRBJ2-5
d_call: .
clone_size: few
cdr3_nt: TGTGCCAGCAGCTCAAACAGGGTACAAGAGACCCAGTACTTC
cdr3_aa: CASSSNRVQETQYF

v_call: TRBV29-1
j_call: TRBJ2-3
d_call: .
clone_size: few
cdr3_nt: TGCAGCGTTGAAGAGGGTGGGGATACGCAGTATTTT
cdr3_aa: CSVEEGGDTQYF

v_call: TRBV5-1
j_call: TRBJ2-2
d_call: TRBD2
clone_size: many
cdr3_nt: TGCGCCAGCACCAGACTAGCGGGGGATTCGAACACCGGGGAGCTGTTTTTT
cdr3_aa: CASTRLAGDSNTGELFF

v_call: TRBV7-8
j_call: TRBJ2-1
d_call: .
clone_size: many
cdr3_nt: TGTGCCAGCAGCTTATTGAAGAATGAGCAGTTCTTC
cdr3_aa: CASSLLKNEQFF

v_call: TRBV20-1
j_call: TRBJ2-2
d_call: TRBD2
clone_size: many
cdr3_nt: TGCAGTGCTAGAGAAAACCCGGGACTAGCGGGGGGGCTTAACACCGGGGAGCTGTTTTTT
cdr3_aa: CSARENPGLAGGLNTGELFF

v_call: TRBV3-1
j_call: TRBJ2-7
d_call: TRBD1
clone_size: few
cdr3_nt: TGTGCCAGCAGCCAACAGACAGGGGGCCTCTCCTACGAGCAGTACTTC
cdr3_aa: CASSQQTGGLSYEQYF

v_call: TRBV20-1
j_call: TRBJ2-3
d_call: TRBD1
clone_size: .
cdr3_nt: TGCAGTGCCGCTCCGACAGGGGTTATTTTCTTAAGTACGCAGTATTTT
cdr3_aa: CSAAPTGVIFLSTQYF

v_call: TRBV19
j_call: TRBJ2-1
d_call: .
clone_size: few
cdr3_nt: TGTGCCAGTAGTAGTTGGAGCTCCTACAATGAGCAGTTCTTC
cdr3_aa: CASSSWSSYNEQFF

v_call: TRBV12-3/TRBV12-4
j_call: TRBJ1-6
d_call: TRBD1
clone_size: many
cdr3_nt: TGTGCCAGCAGTTTAGCCGGAGGACAGGTGAATTCACCCCTCCACTTT
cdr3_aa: CASSLAGGQVNSPLHF

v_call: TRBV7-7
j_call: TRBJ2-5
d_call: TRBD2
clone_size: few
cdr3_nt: TGTGCTAGCAGCTTAGTGACTAGCGGGGGTTCCGGTGAGACCCAGTACTTC
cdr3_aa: CASSLVTSGGSGETQYF

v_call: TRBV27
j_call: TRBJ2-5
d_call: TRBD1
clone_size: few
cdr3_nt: TGTGCCAGCAGTTCGGGACAGGGGGCCCGGGAGACCCAGTACTTC
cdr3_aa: CASSSGQGARETQYF

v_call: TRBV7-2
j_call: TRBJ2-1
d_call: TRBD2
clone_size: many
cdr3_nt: TGTGCCAGCAGCTTAGCGGCTAGCGGGGCCTCCTACAATGAGCAGTTCTTC
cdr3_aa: CASSLAASGASYNEQFF

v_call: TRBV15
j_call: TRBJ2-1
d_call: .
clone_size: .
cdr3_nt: TGTGCCACCAGCAGAGATGCCCTCCACAATGAGCAGTTCTTC
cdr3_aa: CATSRDALHNEQFF

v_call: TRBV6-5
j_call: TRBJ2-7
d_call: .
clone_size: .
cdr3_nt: TGTGCCAGCAGTTATTCAGGGGACTCCTACGAGCAGTACTTC
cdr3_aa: CASSYSGDSYEQYF

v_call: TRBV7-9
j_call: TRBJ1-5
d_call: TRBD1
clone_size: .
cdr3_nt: TGTGCCAGCAGCAGGGGTTCCGGGACAGGGATTCAGCCCCAGCATTTT
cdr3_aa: CASSRGSGTGIQPQHF

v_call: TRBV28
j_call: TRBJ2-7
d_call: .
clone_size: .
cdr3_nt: TGTGCCAGCAGGGGGACGGGACTCCGCGCTTACGAGCAGTACTTC
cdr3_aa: CASRGTGLRAYEQYF

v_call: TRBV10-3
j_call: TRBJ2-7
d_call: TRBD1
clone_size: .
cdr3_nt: TGTGCCATCACCCGTGAGAGACAGGGCGGCGAGCAGTACTTC
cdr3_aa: CAITRERQGGEQYF

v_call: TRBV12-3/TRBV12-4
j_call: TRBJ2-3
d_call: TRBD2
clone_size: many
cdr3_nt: TGTGCCAGCAGCGACGGGACTAGCGGTCTCACAGATACGCAGTATTTT
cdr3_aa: CASSDGTSGLTDTQYF

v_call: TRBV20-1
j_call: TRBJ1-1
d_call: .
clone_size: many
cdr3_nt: TGCAGTGCTCCGGACGGCCTAATGAACACTGAAGCTTTCTTT
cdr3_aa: CSAPDGLMNTEAFF

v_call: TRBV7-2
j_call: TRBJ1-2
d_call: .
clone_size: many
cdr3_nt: TGTGCCAGCAGCTTATCTAATTCCCCGGGCTATGGCTACACCTTC
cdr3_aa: CASSLSNSPGYGYTF

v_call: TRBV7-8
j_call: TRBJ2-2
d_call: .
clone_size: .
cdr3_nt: TGTGCCAGCATCTACCCCGTTGACGCGGTCCCTCATACTAACACCGGGGAGCTGTTTTTT
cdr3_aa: CASIYPVDAVPHTNTGELFF

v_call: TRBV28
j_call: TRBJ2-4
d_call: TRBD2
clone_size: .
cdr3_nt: TGTGCCAGCAGAGGGGCGGGAGGCAAAAACATTCAGTACTTC
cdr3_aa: CASRGAGGKNIQYF

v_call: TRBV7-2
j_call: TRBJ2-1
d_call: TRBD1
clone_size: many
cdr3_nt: TGTGCCAGCAGCTACGGGACAGGCAATGAGCAGTTCTTC
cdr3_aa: CASSYGTGNEQFF

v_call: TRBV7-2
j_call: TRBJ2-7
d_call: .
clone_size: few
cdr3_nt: TGTGCCAGCAGTCGGGACTTCTACGAGCAGTACTTC
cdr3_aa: CASSRDFYEQYF

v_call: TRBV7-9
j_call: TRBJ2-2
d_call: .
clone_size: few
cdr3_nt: TGTGCCAGCAGCGTAGAGGGGGAAAACACCGGGGAGCTGTTTTTT
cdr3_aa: CASSVEGENTGELFF

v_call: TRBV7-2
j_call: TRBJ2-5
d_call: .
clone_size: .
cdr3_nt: TGTGCCAGCAGCTTAGGGTTACAGGGTTTACAAGAGACCCAGTACTTC
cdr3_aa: CASSLGLQGLQETQYF

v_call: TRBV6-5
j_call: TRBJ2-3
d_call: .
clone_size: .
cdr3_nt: TGTGCCAGCAGTTACGGGACCCCAGTGGCAGATACGCAGTATTTT
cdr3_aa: CASSYGTPVADTQYF

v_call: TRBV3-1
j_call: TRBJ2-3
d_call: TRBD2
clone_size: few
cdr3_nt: TGTGCCAGCAGCCCTAGCGGGGAGACAGATACGCAGTATTTT
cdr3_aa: CASSPSGETDTQYF

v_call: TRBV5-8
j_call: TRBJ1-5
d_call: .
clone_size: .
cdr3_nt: TGTGCCAGCAGCTTGGGGAGGGTCGATGGCAATCAGCCCCAGCATTTT
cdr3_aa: CASSLGRVDGNQPQHF

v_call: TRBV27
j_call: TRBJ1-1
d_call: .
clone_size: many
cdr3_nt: TGTGCCAGCGGCGCGTCCGGACGGGGGAGGATCCCTGAAGCTTTCTTT
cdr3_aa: CASGASGRGRIPEAFF

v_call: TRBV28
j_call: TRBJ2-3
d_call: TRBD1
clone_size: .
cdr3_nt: TGTGCCAGCAGTCCGCCGGGACAGGGAAGAACAGATACGCAGTATTTT
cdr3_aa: CASSPPGQGRTDTQYF

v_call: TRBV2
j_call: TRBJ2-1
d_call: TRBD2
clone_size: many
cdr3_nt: TGTGCCAGCACGGGACTAGCGGCCAATGAGCAGTTCTTC
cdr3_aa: CASTGLAANEQFF

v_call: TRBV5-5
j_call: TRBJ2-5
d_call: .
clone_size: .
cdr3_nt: TGTGCCAGCAGCTTACGGGGATGGCAGGAAGAGACCCAGTACTTC
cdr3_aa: CASSLRGWQEETQYF

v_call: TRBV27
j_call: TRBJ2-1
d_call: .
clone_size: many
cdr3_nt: TGTGCCAGCAGGCCCGAAATTCATAACAATGAGCAGTTCTTC
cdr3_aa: CASRPEIHNNEQFF

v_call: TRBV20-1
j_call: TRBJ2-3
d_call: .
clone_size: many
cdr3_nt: TGCAGTGCTAGAGATGAGGCCCTAAATCAGTATTTT
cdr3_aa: CSARDEALNQYF

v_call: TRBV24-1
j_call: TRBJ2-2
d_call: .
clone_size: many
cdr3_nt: TGTGCCCCAATTCTAACCAGCTCCACCGGGGAGCTGTTTTTT
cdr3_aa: CAPILTSSTGELFF

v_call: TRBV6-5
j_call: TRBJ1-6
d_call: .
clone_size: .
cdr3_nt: TGTGCCAGCAGTTACTTCATCCCGGGACCTAATAATTCACCCCTCCACTTT
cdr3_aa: CASSYFIPGPNNSPLHF

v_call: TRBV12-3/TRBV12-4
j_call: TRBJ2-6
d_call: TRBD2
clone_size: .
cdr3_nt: TGTGCCAGCAGTTCTTCACCGGGGGGGCAGCGTACCTCCAACGTCCTGACTTTC
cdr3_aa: CASSSSPGGQRTSNVLTF

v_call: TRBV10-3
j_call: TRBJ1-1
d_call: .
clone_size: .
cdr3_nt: TGTGCCATCAGAAGACGACAGGAGGAGAACACTGAAGCTTTCTTT
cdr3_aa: CAIRRRQEENTEAFF

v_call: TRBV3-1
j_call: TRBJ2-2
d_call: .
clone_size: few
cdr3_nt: TGTGCCAGCAGCCAAGATAGGGGGGCCGACACCGGGGAGCTGTTTTTT
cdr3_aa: CASSQDRGADTGELFF

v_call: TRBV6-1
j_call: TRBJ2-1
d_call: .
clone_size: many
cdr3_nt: TGTGCCAGCTGCAGGGGCAACCCCAAGTCCTACAATGAGCAGTTCTTC
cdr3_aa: CASCRGNPKSYNEQFF

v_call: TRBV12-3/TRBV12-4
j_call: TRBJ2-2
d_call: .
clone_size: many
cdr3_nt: TGTGCCAGCAGCACGGACCGGTACACCGGGGAGCTGTTTTTT
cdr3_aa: CASSTDRYTGELFF

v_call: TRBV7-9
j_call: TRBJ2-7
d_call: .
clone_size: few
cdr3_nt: TGTGCCAGCAGCCTAAGCGACACGGGCGAGCAGTACTTC
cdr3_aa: CASSLSDTGEQYF

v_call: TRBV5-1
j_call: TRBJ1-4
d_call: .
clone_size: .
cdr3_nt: TGCGCCAGCAGCGACGCCCAAAATGAAAAACTGTTTTTT
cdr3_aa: CASSDAQNEKLFF

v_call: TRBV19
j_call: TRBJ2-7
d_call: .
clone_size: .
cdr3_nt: TGTGCCAGTGCCCCTTGGAGGGCCAAGTCCTACGAGCAGTACTTC
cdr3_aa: CASAPWRAKSYEQYF

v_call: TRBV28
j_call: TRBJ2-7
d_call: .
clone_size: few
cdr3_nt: TGTGCCAGCAGTTTACCTCCGGGCTACGAGCAGTACTTC
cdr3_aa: CASSLPPGYEQYF

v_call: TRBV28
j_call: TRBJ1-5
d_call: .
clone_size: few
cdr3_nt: TGTGCCAGCAGTAGCACCGACAAGAATCAGCCCCAGCATTTT
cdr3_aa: CASSSTDKNQPQHF

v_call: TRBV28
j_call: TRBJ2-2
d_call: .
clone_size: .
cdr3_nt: TGTGCCAGCTTGCTCAGACTCACGAACACCGGGGAGCTGTTTTTT
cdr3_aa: CASLLRLTNTGELFF

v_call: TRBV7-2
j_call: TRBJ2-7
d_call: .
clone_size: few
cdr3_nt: TGTGCCAGCAGCTTCCACTCTCCGCCCTACGAGCAGTACTTC
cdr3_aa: CASSFHSPPYEQYF

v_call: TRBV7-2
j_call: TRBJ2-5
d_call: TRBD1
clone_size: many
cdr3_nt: TGTGCCAGCAGCTTAGGGACAGGGGGAGAGACCCAGTACTTC
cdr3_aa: CASSLGTGGETQYF